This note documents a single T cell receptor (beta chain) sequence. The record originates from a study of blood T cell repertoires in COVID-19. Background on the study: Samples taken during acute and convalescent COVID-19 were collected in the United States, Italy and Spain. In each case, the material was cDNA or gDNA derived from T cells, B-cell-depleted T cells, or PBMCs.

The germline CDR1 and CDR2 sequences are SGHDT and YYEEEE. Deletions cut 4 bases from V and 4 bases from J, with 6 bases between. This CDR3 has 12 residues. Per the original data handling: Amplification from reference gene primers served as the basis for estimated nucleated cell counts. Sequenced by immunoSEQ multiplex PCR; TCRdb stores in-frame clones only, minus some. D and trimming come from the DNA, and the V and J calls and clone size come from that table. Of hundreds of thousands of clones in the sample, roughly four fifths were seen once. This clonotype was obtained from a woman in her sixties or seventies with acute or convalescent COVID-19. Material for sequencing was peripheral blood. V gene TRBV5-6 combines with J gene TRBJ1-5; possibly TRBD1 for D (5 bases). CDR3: CASSRTNQPQHF. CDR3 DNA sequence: TGTGCCAGCAGCAGGACAAATCAGCCCCAGCATTTT.